The present entry profiles one T cell receptor (beta chain) with its context. It has no known antigen specificity. The sample holds no much larger clone one base away, and base qualities are not on file. Each collaborating institution followed its own protocols to collect whole blood in K2EDTA tubes. Collaborator samples were shipped for TCRbeta analysis as frozen whole blood, isolated PBMCs, or DNA extracted from either sample type. The immunoSEQ Assay, a bias-controlled multiplex PCR, was used to amplify TCRbeta CDR3 regions from genomic DNA. The authors' pipeline ran thus. The number of nucleated cells in each sample was estimated by amplification of reference gene primers within the assay. To quantify the absolute abundance of each unique TCRbeta CDR3 rearrangement, sequence reads were collapsed and filtered. For each sample, productive Simpson clonality was calculated as the square root of Simpson's diversity index over productive rearrangements. This is the immuneACCESS table as TCRdb keeps it, with only in-frame sequences that have V and J called. A part of the clones is gone; compared with another copy, unresolved V genes explain less than half, and the rest is unexplained. V, J and clone size derive from that table, while D and trimming were established from the DNA sequence. This sample lists roughly 97,000 clones; approximately 80% were detected once. Together, the top ten hold more than 6.5% of the sample.

The entry originates in a study of blood T cell repertoires in COVID-19 (TCRdb year 2020). Concerning the study at large: The collaborator samples originated in the United States, Italy and Spain and spanned the acute and convalescent phases of COVID-19. The prospective study material was composed of cDNA or gDNA derived from T cells, B-cell-depleted T cells, or PBMCs. Deeply sampled blood TCRbeta repertoires from subjects exposed to, actively infected with, or recovered from COVID-19 were included in the dataset. The repertoires were released in a freely available public database meant as a resource for research on the immune response to SARS-CoV-2. The samples were drawn from the first 160 participants of the ongoing ImmuneRACE study and from 1,254 subjects provided by 6 global collaborators. Sample metadata almost always included a de-identified subject ID, COVID-19 status, age in years and sex. Where available, HLA class I and class II types were obtained from metadata supplied by the sample provider rather than from assay-based typing. Results and caveats for the whole study, not just this receptor: The amount of clinical and demographic metadata varied by source and participant and was provided uncurated.

V trim: 0 bases; J trim: 7 bases; unmatched bases: 12. Including cysteine and phenylalanine, the CDR3 has 17 amino acids. Just CDR3 DNA is preserved here, 51 bases in frame from base 1. CDR1 is given as SGHRS and CDR2 as YFSETQ, both from the germline V gene. Sequencing used peripheral blood. This receptor was obtained from a man aged 65 to 85 with acute or convalescent COVID-19. The rearrangement joined TRBV5-1 to TRBJ1-4; 7 bases in between match TRBD1. CDR3 sequence: CASSLAGIQGNGEKLFF. The nucleotide sequence reads TGCGCCAGCAGCTTGGCGGGAATACAGGGGAACGGTGAAAAACTGTTTTTT. Here the CDR3 is joined to the reference TRBV5-1 and TRBJ1-4 genes, and the full variable domain is: KAGVTQTPRYLIKTRGQQVTLSCSPISGHRSVSWYQQTPGQGLQFLFEYFSETQRNKGNFPGRFSGRQFSNSRSEMNVSTLELGDSALYLCASSLAGIQGNGEKLFFGSGTQLSVL.